This record covers a single TCR beta chain. Its antigen is unidentified. TCRdb's table, derived via immunoSEQ multiplex PCR, lists solely in-frame clones and lacks some. Of 57,000 or so clones in the sample, 80% to 85% were seen once. In germline, CDR1 is GTSNPN, CDR2 SVGIG (reference sequence). The CDR3 is 14 amino acids. Trimming pared 1 base from V and 5 bases from J, leaving 14 bases between. This entry is derived from a study of OX40 agonist ivuxolimab in advanced cancers. Across the whole study: Partial responses were observed in three patients, of whom one had hepatocellular carcinoma and two had cutaneous melanoma.

Study-wide points: Both blood CD4+ and CD8+ T cells showed clonal growth by week 6 at 0.1 to 3.0 mg/kg. CD8+ T cells (on average) carried more expanded clones than CD4+ T cells.

Drawing of blood for sampling happened at baseline, at cycle 4 day 1, and at cycle 7 day 1. This TCR came from an adult with an advanced solid tumor such as melanoma, head and neck, liver or kidney cancer. The sample in question was CD4+ or CD8+ T cells sorted from blood, obtained in a trial of the OX40 agonist ivuxolimab. J is TRBJ2-5 and V is TRBV30; the D gene is possibly TRBD2 (7 bases). The CDR3 region is CAWSAGGGVETQYF. The CDR3 DNA is TGTGCCTGGAGTGCGGGCGGGGGCGTGGAGACCCAGTACTTC.